A single sample gave rise to the 12 T cell receptor beta chains below, sequenced in a study of blood T cell repertoires in COVID-19. The protocol was immunoSEQ multiplex PCR, while the TCRdb copy is restricted to in-frame clones and leaves out a portion. Of 85,000 to 120,000 clones in the sample, roughly 86% were seen once. Sequenced material: peripheral blood. Receptors were obtained from a man between 40 and 49 years old with active or convalescent COVID-19.

The chain recombines TRBV2 with TRBJ2-2, with TRBD2 matching 9 bases. The CDR3 consists of 14 residues. V lost 7 bases and J lost 0; bases outside the gene matches: 0. Per the germline V gene, CDR1 is SNHLY and CDR2 is FYNNEI. For the CDR3, the DNA is TGTGCCAGCAAGCGGGGGGCGAACACCGGGGAGCTGTTTTTT. Translating it yields CASKRGANTGELFF.

V usage is TRBV2 and J usage is TRBJ1-1; 10 bases align to TRBD1. With 6 bases clipped from V and 7 bases from J, the junction kept 8 bases outside the gene matches. The germline V gene has CDR1 SNHLY and CDR2 FYNNEI. The CDR3 covers 14 residues. CDR3 bases: TGTGCCAGCAGGCCGGGACAGGGGACCTATGAAGCTTTCTTT. Translating gives CASRPGQGTYEAFF. Full variable domain (remainder filled in from reference TRBV2 and TRBJ1-1): EPEVTQTPSHQVTQMGQEVILRCVPISNHLYFYWYRQILGQKVEFLVSFYNNEISEKSEIFDDQFSVERPDGSNFTLKIRSTKLEDSAMYFCASRPGQGTYEAFFGQGTRLTVV.

This rearrangement joins TRBV12-5 to TRBJ2-2; the D gene is possibly TRBD1 (6 bases). V lost 8 bases, J lost 2 bases, and 15 bases lay in between. Looked up from germline, CDR1 is LGHNT and CDR2 is FRNRAP. There are 15 residues in the CDR3. In DNA, the CDR3 is TGTGCTAGTTATATTTCAGGGGTAAACACCGGGGAGCTGTTTTTT. Translation gives CASYISGVNTGELFF.

The rearrangement links TRBV12-3 or TRBV12-4 to TRBJ2-6; D is uncertain. The CDR3 loop spans 12 amino acids. Trimming left V 6 bases short and J 3 bases short, with 3 bases between. The CDR3 nucleotides are TGTGCCAGCAGCGGTGGGGCCAACGTCCTGACTTTC. Its protein is CASSGGANVLTF.

The chain has TRBV6-5 and TRBJ1-6; no firm D call. With 2 bases removed from V and 10 bases from J, the gap between germline ends came to 9 bases. The germline V gene has CDR1 MNHEY and CDR2 SVGAGI. CDR3 length equals 13 residues. CDR3 in amino acids: CASSYDTWSPLHF. In DNA, the CDR3 is TGTGCCAGCAGTTACGACACATGGTCACCCCTCCACTTT.

This chain uses TRBV7-2 with TRBJ2-7, with 9 bases matching TRBD2. This CDR3 is built from 15 residues. V lost 4 bases to trimming and J lost 4 bases; unmatched junction nucleotides: 8. The germline V gene encodes CDR1 SGHTA and CDR2 FQGNSA. The CDR3: CASSWSSGVKYEQYF. CDR3 nucleotides: TGTGCCAGCAGCTGGTCTAGCGGGGTAAAATACGAGCAGTACTTC.

This rearrangement joins TRBV5-5 to TRBJ1-1; no clear D gene. Trimming took off 1 base at V and 3 bases at J, with 7 bases between the two ends. Germline CDR1 SGHKS, CDR2 YYEKEE (reference sequence). The CDR3 runs to 13 residues. This CDR3 is CASSLQADTEAFF. In nucleotides, the CDR3 is TGTGCCAGCAGCTTGCAGGCCGACACTGAAGCTTTCTTT.

V usage is TRBV6-5 and J usage is TRBJ1-5; D is possibly TRBD1 (5 bases). The V end lost 6 bases, the J end lost 4 bases, and 16 bases lay between the germline ends. The CDR3 consists of 15 residues. Germline CDR1 is MNHEY and CDR2 is SVGAGI. The CDR3, as DNA: TGTGCCAGCAGCCCGCCCAGGGAATGGAATCAGCCCCAGCATTTT. It encodes CASSPPREWNQPQHF.

The chain joins TRBV5-1 to TRBJ2-7; possible D gene TRBD1, 6 bases. This CDR3 is built from 15 residues. V gave up 0 bases and J gave up 2 bases, with 12 bases separating them. Germline lookup yields CDR1 SGHRS and CDR2 YFSETQ. The DNA of the CDR3 is TGCGCCAGCAGCTTGGGACAGGATGCCCCCTACGAGCAGTACTTC. Residues: CASSLGQDAPYEQYF.

The chain carries TRBV9 and TRBJ1-1; D is unresolved. V lost 0 bases and J lost 5, with 5 bases in between. This CDR3 contains 12 residues. The V gene's germline CDR1 is SGDLS and CDR2 YYNGEE. The CDR3 here is CASSVGETEAFF. CDR3 bases: TGTGCCAGCAGCGTAGGGGAGACTGAAGCTTTCTTT.

This clone occurred once. The J gene is TRBJ2-7, the V gene TRBV28; possibly TRBD2 for D (7 bases). V lost 8 bases and J lost 3, with 20 bases in between. The CDR3 sequence is 15 residues long. The germline CDR1 and CDR2 sequences are MDHEN and SYDVKM. In nucleotides, the CDR3 is TGTGCCAGCGGGGGGGCAGCCGGTACCATCTACGAGCAGTACTTC. Translation gives CASGGAAGTIYEQYF.

V gene TRBV5-4 combines with J gene TRBJ2-4; D might be TRBD1 (6 bases). V shed 5 bases and J shed 11 bases, with 14 bases lying between them. This CDR3 spans 12 amino acids. Germline V gene data show CDR1 as SGHNT and CDR2 as YYREEE (reference sequence). The CDR3 spells CASSSDRSVQYF. CDR3 DNA: TGTGCCAGCAGTTCTGACAGGTCGGTTCAGTACTTC.